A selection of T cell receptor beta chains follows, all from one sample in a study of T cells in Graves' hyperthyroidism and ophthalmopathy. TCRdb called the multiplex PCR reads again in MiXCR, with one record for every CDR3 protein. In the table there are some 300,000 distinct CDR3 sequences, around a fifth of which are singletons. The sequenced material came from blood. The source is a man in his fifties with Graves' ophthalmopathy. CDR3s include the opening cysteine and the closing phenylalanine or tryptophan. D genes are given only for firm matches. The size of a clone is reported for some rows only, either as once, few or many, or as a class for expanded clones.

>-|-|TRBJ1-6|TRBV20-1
TGCAGTGTTTCGGGGGGATATAATTCACCCCTCCACTTT
CSVSGGYNSPLHF
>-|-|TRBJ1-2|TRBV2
TGTGCCAGCTCGCCAGATCCCTCCGCTAACTATGGCTACACCTTC
CASSPDPSANYGYTF
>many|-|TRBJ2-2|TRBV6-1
TGTGCCAGTCAGTGGGGTATCAGCGCCGGGGAGCTGTTTTTT
CASQWGISAGELFF
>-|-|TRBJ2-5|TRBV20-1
TGCAGTGCTTATAGAGCCGTGCGGGAGACCCAGTACTTC
CSAYRAVRETQYF
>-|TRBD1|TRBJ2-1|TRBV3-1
TGTGCCAGCAGCCTGTCCAGGGGACAGCACAAGACCCCTCTCTTC
CASSLSRGQHKTPLF
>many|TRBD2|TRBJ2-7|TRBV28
TGTGCCAGCAGTCCAAAACTATGGCGGGAGGGCCTGTCCTACGAGCAGTACTTC
CASSPKLWREGLSYEQYF
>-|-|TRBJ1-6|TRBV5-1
TGCGCCAGCAGCTTGGAAGGGGATTTGAATTCACCCCTCCACTTT
CASSLEGDLNSPLHF
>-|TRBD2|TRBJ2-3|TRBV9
TGTGCCAGCAGCGTAGGGGGCGGGAGGCGCACAGATACGCAGTATTTT
CASSVGGGRRTDTQYF
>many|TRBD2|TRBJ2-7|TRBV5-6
TGTGCCAGCAGCGAAGCCGGGACTAGCGGGATACGAGGGTACGAGCAGTACTTC
CASSEAGTSGIRGYEQYF
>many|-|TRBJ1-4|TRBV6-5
TGTGCCAGCAGTACTCGCGTAGCGGACGGTGAAAAACTGTTTTTT
CASSTRVADGEKLFF
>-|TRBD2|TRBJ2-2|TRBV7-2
TGTGCCAGCAGCGTACTAGCGGGAGGTATCGGGGAGCTGTTTTTT
CASSVLAGGIGELFF
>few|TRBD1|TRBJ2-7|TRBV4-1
TGCGCCAGCAGCCATCCTCCGGGACAGGTTAACGAGCAGTACTTC
CASSHPPGQVNEQYF
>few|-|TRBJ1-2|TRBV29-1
TGCAGCGTTGCCAGGGCGGACTATGGCTACACCTTC
CSVARADYGYTF
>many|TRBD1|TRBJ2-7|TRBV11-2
TGTGCCAGCAGCTTTACTGCGGGACAGGGATTCCGGGAGCAGTACTTC
CASSFTAGQGFREQYF
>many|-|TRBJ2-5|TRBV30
TGTGCCCAGAGGGGGTACCAAGAGACCCAGTACTTC
CAQRGYQETQYF
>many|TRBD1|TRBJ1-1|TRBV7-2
TGTGCCAGCAGCTTTAACCAGGACAGGGTTACTGAAGCTTTCTTT
CASSFNQDRVTEAFF
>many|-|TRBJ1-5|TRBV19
TGTGCCAGTAGTGCGTCCAGGGATAGCAATCAGCCCCAGCATTTT
CASSASRDSNQPQHF
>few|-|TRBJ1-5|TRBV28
TGTGCCAGCAGTTCGAATTTCGCGGGGCCCAGGCAGCCCCAGCATTTT
CASSSNFAGPRQPQHF
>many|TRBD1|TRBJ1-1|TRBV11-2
TGTGCCAGCAGCTTACGACAGGGGGCTGCCACTGAAGCTTTCTTT
CASSLRQGAATEAFF
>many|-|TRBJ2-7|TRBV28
TGTGCCAGCAGTCAGGGACCCTTTTACGAGCAGTACTTC
CASSQGPFYEQYF
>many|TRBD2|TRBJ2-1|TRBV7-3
TGTGCCAGCAGCGTTACGGGAGGGCCGAACAATGAGCAGTTCTTC
CASSVTGGPNNEQFF
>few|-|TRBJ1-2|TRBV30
TGTGCCTGGAGTGCCAACAAGGGGGACTACACCTTC
CAWSANKGDYTF
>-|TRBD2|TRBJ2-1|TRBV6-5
TGTGCCAGCAGTTACTACCGGACTAGCGGGAGGGACAATGAGCAGTTCTTC
CASSYYRTSGRDNEQFF
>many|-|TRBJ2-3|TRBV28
TGTGCCAGCAGTTTAGTTAGCATAACTAGCACAGATACGCAGTATTTT
CASSLVSITSTDTQYF
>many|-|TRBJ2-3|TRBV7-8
TGTGCCAGCAGCTTAGCGGTCGGGAGAACAGATACGCAGTATTTT
CASSLAVGRTDTQYF
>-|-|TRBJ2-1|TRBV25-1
TGTGCCAGCAGTGAAAAGACCGGGACACCGGAACCCTACAATGAGCAGTTCTTC
CASSEKTGTPEPYNEQFF
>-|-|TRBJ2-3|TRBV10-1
TGCGCCGGGGGTACCGGGACGGCTTCGAATGATACGCAGTATTTT
CAGGTGTASNDTQYF
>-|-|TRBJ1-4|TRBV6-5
TGTGCCAGCAGTTACTCGGGGGGTACTAATGAAAAACTGTTTTTT
CASSYSGGTNEKLFF
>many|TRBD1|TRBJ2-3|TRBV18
TGTGCCAGCTCACCAGAACAGGGGGCAACAGATACGCAGTATTTT
CASSPEQGATDTQYF
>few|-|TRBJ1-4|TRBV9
TGTGCCAGCAGCGTTGACCTTTCGGGGAACCGAAAACTGTTTTTT
CASSVDLSGNRKLFF
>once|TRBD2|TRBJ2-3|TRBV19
TGTGCCAGTACCCGACTAGCGGCTAGCACAGATACGCAGTATTTT
CASTRLAASTDTQYF
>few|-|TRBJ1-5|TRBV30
TGTGCCTGGAGTGTTGGGGTAAATCAGCCCCAGCATTTT
CAWSVGVNQPQHF
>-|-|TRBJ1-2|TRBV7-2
TGTGCCAGCAGCCCAGCAGTGGGGGTACGCTATGGCTACACCTTC
CASSPAVGVRYGYTF
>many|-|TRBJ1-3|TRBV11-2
TGTGCCAGCCGCGCCACAGGGTCTGCGGACACCATATATTTT
CASRATGSADTIYF
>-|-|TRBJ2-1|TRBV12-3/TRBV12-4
TGTGCCAGCAGGCCTCCGCCCGGGACTGAGCAGTTCTTC
CASRPPPGTEQFF
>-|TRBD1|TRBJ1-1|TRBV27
TGTGCCAGCAGTTTCACAGGGGGAGGGAACACTGAAGCTTTCTTT
CASSFTGGGNTEAFF
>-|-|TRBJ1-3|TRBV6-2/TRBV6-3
TGTGCCAGCCGAGTTACGTGGACAGCCAGCTCTGGAAACACCATATATTTT
CASRVTWTASSGNTIYF
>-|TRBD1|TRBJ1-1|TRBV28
TGTGCCAGCAGCAGACCCCTATCGCAGGGGGGCAAGGACACTGAAGCTTTCTTT
CASSRPLSQGGKDTEAFF
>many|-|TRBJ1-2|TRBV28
TGTGCCAGCAGTTTGACCCCACCTCAGGGACGTGGCTACACCTTC
CASSLTPPQGRGYTF
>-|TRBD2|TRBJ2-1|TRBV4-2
TGTGCCAGCGGGGGGGAGTATGGTGAGCAGTTCTTC
CASGGEYGEQFF
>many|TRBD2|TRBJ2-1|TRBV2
TGTGCCAGCAGTGGACTAGCGGGAGCTACCTACAATGAGCAGTTCTTC
CASSGLAGATYNEQFF
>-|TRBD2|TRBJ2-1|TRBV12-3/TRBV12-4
TGTGCCAGCAGGAAAGGGGCTAGCGGCTACAATGAGCAGTTCTTC
CASRKGASGYNEQFF
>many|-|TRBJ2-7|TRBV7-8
TGTGCCAGCTCCCTGGGGGGGGCTCAAGAGCAGTACTTC
CASSLGGAQEQYF
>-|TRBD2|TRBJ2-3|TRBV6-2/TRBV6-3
TGTGCCACTAGGACGGATAGCGGGAGGCAACCTAGCACAGATACGCAGTATTTT
CATRTDSGRQPSTDTQYF
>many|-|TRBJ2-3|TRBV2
TGTGCCAGCGTCTTCCAGGGGCGGCTCACAGATACGCAGTATTTT
CASVFQGRLTDTQYF
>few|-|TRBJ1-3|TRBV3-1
TGTGCCAGCAGCCGGGGTTCCCCTTCAGGGGCTACTGGAAACACCATATATTTT
CASSRGSPSGATGNTIYF
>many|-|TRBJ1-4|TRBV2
TGTGCCAGCGCACCGGGCAGGGCAACTAATGAAAAACTGTTTTTT
CASAPGRATNEKLFF
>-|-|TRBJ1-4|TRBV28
TGTGCCAGCACCACCCCGAGGGCCGGGGATGAAAAACTGTTTTTT
CASTTPRAGDEKLFF